Shown below are 32 T cell receptor beta chains from a single sample sequenced in a study of T cells in Graves' hyperthyroidism and ophthalmopathy. The TCR beta CDR3 regions underwent amplification using RNA transcripts as the source. The primer set for the first-round RT-PCR of the TCR CDR3 was HTBI. TCRdb redid the calling of the multiplex PCR reads with MiXCR, one entry per CDR3 protein. The repertoire holds approximately 300,000 distinct CDR3 sequences, 16% seen once, with around 35% in the top ten. The sequenced sample consisted of blood. Receptors originate from a man in his thirties or forties with Graves' hyperthyroidism.

The V call is TRBV7-2, the J call TRBJ2-1, with 8 bases lining up with TRBD2. Per the germline V gene, CDR1 is SGHTA and CDR2 is FQGNSA. The V gene end was trimmed by 7 bases and the J gene end by 6 bases; junction bases not matched to a gene: 5. The CDR3 loop spans 13 amino acids. This CDR3 reads CASTLGGGNEQFF. The CDR3 DNA reads as TGTGCCAGCACCCTCGGGGGGGGCAATGAGCAGTTCTTC.

This clonotype was observed many times. The chain uses TRBV27 and TRBJ1-4, with unresolved D. Per germline, CDR1 MNHEY and CDR2 SMNVEV (reference sequence). Trimming took 6 bases from V and 3 from J, leaving 20 bases between them. The CDR3 contains 17 residues. The CDR3 bases are TGTGCCAGCAGCCGAAATGGCCCCCCGAGCCCTAATGAAAAACTGTTTTTT. Its protein is CASSRNGPPSPNEKLFF.

This clonotype appeared a few times. Written as DNA, the CDR3 is TGTGCCAGCAGCGTACAGTTAAACACCGGGGAGCTGTTTTTT. Translated, it gives CASSVQLNTGELFF. This chain links TRBV9 with TRBJ2-2; D gene unclear. Germline V lookup: CDR1 SGDLS, CDR2 YYNGEE. The CDR3 consists of 14 residues. Deletions cut 1 base from V and 2 bases from J, with 6 bases between.

This clonotype was counted at least ten times. The chain recombines TRBV10-2 with TRBJ2-1, with D perhaps given as TRBD1 or TRBD2 (6 bases each). The V gene lost 5 bases and the J gene lost 2 bases, with 16 bases spanning the gap. The CDR3 contains 16 residues. Germline CDR1 WSHSY, CDR2 SAAADI. The CDR3 nucleotides are TGCGCCAGCAGTAAAGGAGGGGGAGGCACCTACAATGAGCAGTTCTTC. It is translated as CASSKGGGGTYNEQFF.

This clonotype was recorded at least ten times. This sequence joins TRBV7-9 and TRBJ2-1, with D perhaps TRBD1 or TRBD2 (5 bases each). V gave up 11 bases and J gave up 5 bases, with 10 bases separating them. Germline assignment: CDR1 SEHNR and CDR2 FQNEAQ (reference sequence). CDR3 length equals 11 residues. In DNA, the CDR3 is TGTGCCGAAGGGACCGACAATGAGCAGTTCTTC. Its protein product is CAEGTDNEQFF.

In its sample, this clonotype was seen many times. This sequence joins TRBV13 and TRBJ2-7; 9 nucleotides line up with TRBD1. Germline-derived CDR1 and CDR2 are PRHDT and FYEKMQ (reference sequence). The CDR3 spans 16 residues. J was trimmed by 1 base and V by 5 bases; bases with no gene match: 9. CDR3 nucleotide sequence: TGTGCCAGCAGCCCTGGGAAGGGACAGGGATCCTACGAGCAGTACTTC. Its protein product is CASSPGKGQGSYEQYF.

This clonotype has a handful of counts. The chain carries TRBV2 and TRBJ1-4, with TRBD1 identical over 8 bases. The CDR3 loop spans 15 amino acids. Germline CDR1 is SNHLY and CDR2 is FYNNEI. V shed 6 bases and J 4 bases; nucleotides not matched to a gene: 7. The CDR3 reads CASRFRGQVNEKLFF. CDR3 nucleotides: TGTGCCAGCAGGTTCAGGGGGCAGGTTAATGAAAAACTGTTTTTT.

This clonotype came up many times. J is TRBJ2-1 and V is TRBV12-3 or TRBV12-4, with D possibly being TRBD1 (7 bases). The CDR3 is 14 residues long. V was pared by 3 bases and J by 7 bases, with 13 bases between. Written as DNA, the CDR3 is TGTGCCAGCAGTTTCAGGGGGGAGGTAAATGAGCAGTTCTTC. This encodes CASSFRGEVNEQFF.

This clonotype was found many times. The rearrangement joins TRBV7-9 to TRBJ2-7, with 8 bases identical to TRBD2. V lost 1 base to trimming and J lost 6 bases; unmatched junction nucleotides: 2. CDR1 SEHNR and CDR2 FQNEAQ come from the germline V gene (reference sequence). This CDR3 is 13 amino acids long. The CDR3 nucleotides are TGTGCCAGCAGCTTAGTGCTAGCGGGCGAGCAGTACTTC. Protein product: CASSLVLAGEQYF.

This clonotype came up many times. The chain carries TRBV18 and TRBJ1-3; 11 nucleotides agree with TRBD1. V lost 3 bases to trimming and J lost 1 base; unmatched junction nucleotides: 2. The CDR3 is 16 residues long. Looked up from germline, CDR1 is KGHSH and CDR2 is LQKENI. Here the CDR3 DNA reads TGTGCCAGCTCACCGAGGGACAGGGGGTCTGGAAACACCATATATTTT. Translating gives CASSPRDRGSGNTIYF.

This clonotype was found a few times. The rearrangement links TRBV6-4 to TRBJ2-3, with D uncertain. Trimming took off 0 bases at V and 7 bases at J, with 8 bases between the two ends. Germline CDR1 MRHNA, CDR2 SNTAGT. CDR3 length: 13 amino acids. The CDR3 protein is CASSDSFGHTQYF. CDR3 nucleotide sequence: TGTGCCAGCAGTGACTCGTTCGGTCATACGCAGTATTTT.

The V call is TRBV5-8, the J call TRBJ2-1, with TRBD2 matching over 12 bases. The CDR3 extends over 19 amino acids. V was pared by 4 bases and J by 7 bases, with 18 bases of the junction left unmatched. CDR1 is SGHTS, CDR2 YDEGEE, per germline. This CDR3 is CASSPGLAGRIRIRNEQFF. CDR3 coding DNA: TGTGCCAGCAGCCCCGGACTAGCGGGAAGGATTCGTATACGGAATGAGCAGTTCTTC. Full variable domain (missing parts from reference TRBV5-8 and TRBJ2-1): EAGVTQSPTHLIKTRGQQATLRCSPISGHTSVYWYQQALGLGLQFLLWYDEGEERNRGNFPPRFSGRQFPNYSSELNVNALELEDSALYLCASSPGLAGRIRIRNEQFFGPGTRLTVL.

In this sample, this clonotype turned up many times. CDR3 coding DNA: TGCGCCAGCGATACAGGGGAGATGAACACTGAAGCTTTCTTT. Translating it yields CASDTGEMNTEAFF. The chain joins TRBV5-1 to TRBJ1-1; 7 bases align to TRBD1. V lost 7 bases, J lost 0 bases, and 6 bases stayed unmatched. This CDR3 has 14 residues. Germline loops: CDR1 SGHRS, CDR2 YFSETQ.

This clonotype was seen repeatedly, ten times or more. The chain links TRBV27 to TRBJ1-1; 7 bases align to TRBD1. This CDR3 region has 14 residues. Germline trimming cut 3 bases from V and 6 bases from J; bases unmatched to any gene: 7. Germline CDR1 is MNHEY and CDR2 is SMNVEV (reference sequence). CDR3 in DNA: TGTGCCAGCAGTTTTGACAGGGAAGCGGCTGAAGCTTTCTTT. It specifies CASSFDREAAEAFF.

This clonotype has more than one count but fewer than ten. CDR3 sequence (DNA): TGTGCCAGCAGTGAAGATCAGGGGAACTATGGCTACACCTTC. This translates into CASSEDQGNYGYTF. The rearrangement joins TRBV25-1 to TRBJ1-2; a weak D match, TRBD1 (6 bases). The germline V gene has CDR1 MGHDK and CDR2 SYGVNS. The CDR3 consists of 14 residues. Trimming took off 2 bases at V and 2 bases at J, with 9 bases between the two ends.

This clonotype has a count of ten or more. This sequence joins TRBV20-1 and TRBJ1-5, with 7 bases aligning to TRBD1. The CDR3 spans 14 residues. J lost 5 bases, V lost 1 base, and 5 bases had no gene match. Germline V gene sequence: CDR1 DFQATT, CDR2 SNEGSKA (reference sequence). CDR3 residues: CSARATTGYQPQHF. The CDR3 nucleotides are TGCAGTGCTAGAGCCACGACAGGGTATCAGCCCCAGCATTTT.

This clonotype was seen repeatedly, ten times or more. This chain links TRBV5-1 with TRBJ1-1; D may be TRBD1 (5 bases). Per germline, CDR1 SGHRS and CDR2 YFSETQ. V was pared by 6 bases and J by 5 bases, with 23 bases between. This CDR3 is built from 16 residues. The CDR3 coding sequence is TGCGCCAGCACCAAGACCGAGAGGGGCGGGTGGACTGAAGCTTTCTTT. It translates to CASTKTERGGWTEAFF.

About this clonotype: A read error may explain this, as a much larger clone is one base away. The rearrangement links TRBV2 to TRBJ1-5, with D unclear. The CDR3 is made up of 13 amino acids. Between the trimmed V and J ends, which lost 8 bases and 4 bases, there was a span of 12 bases. Looked up from germline, CDR1 is SNHLY and CDR2 is FYNNEI. The DNA for the CDR3 is TGTGCCAGCCAGTGGGCACTTAATCAGCCCCAGCATTTT. This encodes CASQWALNQPQHF.

This clonotype has a count of ten or more. The V gene is TRBV20-1, the J gene TRBJ2-4, with D tentatively TRBD2 (5 bases). V was pared by 3 bases and J by 0 bases, with 12 bases between. In germline, CDR1 is DFQATT, CDR2 SNEGSKA (reference sequence). The CDR3 runs to 15 residues. This CDR3 is CSASLAGLAKNIQYF. In DNA form, the CDR3 reads TGCAGTGCTAGTTTGGCGGGTCTAGCCAAAAACATTCAGTACTTC.

This clonotype was observed many times. This chain connects TRBV20-1 to TRBJ2-5; 10 nucleotides line up with TRBD2. From germline, CDR1 is DFQATT and CDR2 SNEGSKA (reference sequence). This CDR3 comprises 14 residues. Trimming took 5 bases from V and 4 from J; bases not matched to a gene: 7. CDR3 nucleotide sequence: TGCAGTGCTTTCGGACTAGCGGCTGTAGAGACCCAGTACTTC. Protein product: CSAFGLAAVETQYF.

This chain links TRBV2 with TRBJ2-5; maybe TRBD2 (5 bases). The V gene's germline CDR1 is SNHLY and CDR2 FYNNEI. V lost 4 bases to trimming and J lost 2 bases, with 14 bases between them. The CDR3 has 15 residues. The CDR3 region is CASSGGSAGQETQYF. The CDR3 nucleotides read TGTGCCAGCAGTGGCGGGTCGGCAGGTCAAGAGACCCAGTACTTC.

This chain's CDR3 is CASSSPVTGRSNTEAFF. CDR3 nucleotides: TGTGCCAGCAGCTCCCCTGTGACAGGGAGATCGAACACTGAAGCTTTCTTT. The chain is built from TRBV11-2 and TRBJ1-1; 7 bases fit TRBD1. V lost 4 bases to trimming and J lost 1 base; unmatched junction nucleotides: 12. There are 17 residues in the CDR3. CDR1 and CDR2 from the germline V gene are SGHAT and FQNNGV.

This clonotype was recorded at least ten times. The V and J genes are TRBV12-3 or TRBV12-4 and TRBJ2-7; 11 bases fit TRBD1. The CDR3 sequence is 16 residues long. V lost 6 bases to trimming and J lost 6 bases; unmatched junction nucleotides: 13. CDR3 in amino acids: CASRRTGGLGGGEQYF. CDR3 DNA sequence: TGTGCCAGCAGACGGACAGGGGGCCTCGGGGGAGGCGAGCAGTACTTC.

A remark on this clonotype: A much larger clone differs by one base, so this may be a read error. This chain uses TRBV28 with TRBJ2-1; D is tentatively TRBD1 or TRBD2 (5 bases each). Germline-derived CDR1 and CDR2 are MDHEN and SYDVKM. This CDR3 spans 13 amino acids. CDR3: CVSGAQGYNEQFF. The CDR3 bases are TGTGTCAGCGGCGCCCAGGGCTACAATGAGCAGTTCTTC. Full variable domain (missing parts from reference TRBV28 and TRBJ2-1): DVKVTQSSRYLVKRTGEKVFLECVQDMDHENMFWYRQDPGLGLRLIYFSYDVKMKEKGDIPEGYSVSREKKERFSLILESASTNQTSMYLCVSGAQGYNEQFFGPGTRLTVL.

At least ten counts were recorded for this clonotype. The chain is built from TRBV20-1 and TRBJ2-1, with D perhaps given as TRBD1 or TRBD2 (5 bases each). The germline gives CDR1 DFQATT, CDR2 SNEGSKA (reference sequence). V lost 5 bases, J lost 3 bases, and 14 bases lay in between. The CDR3 length is 14 residues. This CDR3 reads CSALQRGYYNEQFF. CDR3 coding DNA: TGCAGTGCTTTGCAACGGGGCTACTACAATGAGCAGTTCTTC.

This clonotype was found many times. The chain recombines TRBV3-1 with TRBJ2-3; D uncertain. Trimming removed 2 bases at V and 4 bases at J, with 7 bases between. CDR3 length: 13 amino acids. Germline loops: CDR1 LGHDT, CDR2 YNNKEL (reference sequence). CDR3: CASSQLGSDTQYF. In DNA, the CDR3 is TGTGCCAGCAGCCAACTAGGATCAGATACGCAGTATTTT.

This clonotype showed up many times. V gene TRBV12-3 or TRBV12-4 combines with J gene TRBJ2-1, with a weak D call TRBD2 (5 bases). The ends were cut back, 3 bases at V and 5 bases at J, with 5 bases in the middle. This CDR3 has 12 amino acids. The CDR3 DNA reads as TGTGCCAGCAGTTTCGGGAACAATGAGCAGTTCTTC. Its translation is CASSFGNNEQFF.

This clonotype was counted at least ten times. The chain combines TRBV5-1 with TRBJ2-6; no clear D gene. This CDR3 is 14 amino acids long. The germline CDR1 and CDR2 sequences are SGHRS and YFSETQ. The ends were cut back, 7 bases at V and 2 bases at J, with 10 bases in the middle. DNA for the CDR3: TGCGCCAGCGAGTCCAGCCCTGGGGCCAACGTCCTGACTTTC. Its translation is CASESSPGANVLTF.

The rearrangement joins TRBV6-9 to TRBJ2-3, with 9 bases aligning to TRBD2. V dropped 3 bases and J dropped 1; count of bases not matched to a gene: 5. In germline, CDR1 is MNHGY, CDR2 SVAAGI. The CDR3 is 16 amino acids. The CDR3 loop reads CASSYGRGGGTDTQYF. The CDR3 DNA follows: TGTGCCAGCAGTTACGGGCGGGGGGGTGGCACAGATACGCAGTATTTT.

This clonotype was counted ten times or more. This chain joins TRBV5-1 and TRBJ1-4; unclear D gene. Germline CDR1 SGHRS, CDR2 YFSETQ. Trimming took off 0 bases at V and 8 bases at J, with 8 bases between the two ends. This CDR3 spans 13 amino acids. The CDR3 DNA sequence: TGCGCCAGCAGCTTGGACGGGTTCGAAAAACTGTTTTTT. It is translated as CASSLDGFEKLFF.

Worth noting for this clonotype: This may be a read error: a much more frequent sequence differs by one nucleotide. This chain's CDR3 is CSARGHAGLYNEQYF. CDR3 in DNA: TGCAGTGCTAGAGGTCACGCGGGACTTTACAATGAGCAGTACTTC. The chain employs TRBV20-1 and TRBJ2-1, with D perhaps TRBD2 (6 bases). TRBJ2-7 matches the DNA end more closely, so the J call is doubtful. The CDR3 spans 15 residues. CDR1 is DFQATT, CDR2 SNEGSKA, per germline (reference sequence).

This clonotype was detected a few times. The chain couples TRBV5-4 to TRBJ2-1; TRBD2 aligns across 8 bases. The trim removed 2 bases at V and 5 bases at J, leaving 3 bases unmatched. From germline, CDR1 is SGHNT and CDR2 YYREEE (reference sequence). The CDR3 length is 14 residues. This CDR3 reads CASSLQRGHNEQFF. In DNA form, the CDR3 reads TGTGCCAGCAGCTTACAGCGGGGGCACAATGAGCAGTTCTTC.